This T cell receptor beta chain was captured in a study of blood T cell repertoires in COVID-19. Across the study: T cells, B-cell-depleted T cells, or PBMCs provided the cDNA or gDNA that served as material.

Per the study methods: Scientists estimated how many nucleated cells there were by amplifying reference gene primers. Repertoires were generated with immunoSEQ multiplex PCR, while TCRdb's copy carries only in-frame clones and drops some. V, J and clone size derive from that table, while D and trimming were established from the DNA sequence. The top ten clones hold 7% to 10% of a sample with 150,000 to 200,000 clones, approximately 83% of them seen once. Trimming left V 3 bases short and J 3 bases short, with 14 bases between. This CDR3 is 15 amino acids long. The germline V gene has CDR1 LNHDA and CDR2 SQIVND (reference sequence).

The sequencing sample was made of peripheral blood. The receptor comes from a man between 50 and 59 years old with active or convalescent COVID-19. This chain links TRBV19 with TRBJ1-2, with D possibly being TRBD1 (6 bases). As DNA, the CDR3 is TGTGCCAGTAGTATCATCAGGGGCGAGGACTATGGCTACACCTTC. Its protein is CASSIIRGEDYGYTF.